Sequencing of this T cell receptor beta chain was carried out in a study of blood T cell repertoires in COVID-19. Across the whole study: The analysed material was cDNA or gDNA that came from T cells, B-cell-depleted T cells, or PBMCs.

The table lists this clone with a count of one. Original processing notes: How many nucleated cells were present was estimated from reference gene primer amplification. Profiling relied on immunoSEQ multiplex PCR, and the TCRdb table lists in-frame clones only, not all of them. The V and J calls and clone size come from that table; D and trimming were worked out from the DNA. The sample has fewer than 120,000 clones, 65% to 90% seen once. Germline loops: CDR1 MNHNS, CDR2 SASEGT. CDR3 length equals 18 residues. Trimming left V 2 bases short and J 7 bases short, with 26 bases between. The sequence was obtained from a woman aged 55 to 70 with acute or convalescent COVID-19. V and J are TRBV6-1 and TRBJ1-2; possibly TRBD1 for D (6 bases). The sample consisted of peripheral blood. CDR3 protein: CASSEWFTQQGRLGGYTF. CDR3 nucleotides: TGTGCCAGCAGTGAATGGTTCACGCAACAGGGCCGGTTAGGTGGCTACACCTTC.